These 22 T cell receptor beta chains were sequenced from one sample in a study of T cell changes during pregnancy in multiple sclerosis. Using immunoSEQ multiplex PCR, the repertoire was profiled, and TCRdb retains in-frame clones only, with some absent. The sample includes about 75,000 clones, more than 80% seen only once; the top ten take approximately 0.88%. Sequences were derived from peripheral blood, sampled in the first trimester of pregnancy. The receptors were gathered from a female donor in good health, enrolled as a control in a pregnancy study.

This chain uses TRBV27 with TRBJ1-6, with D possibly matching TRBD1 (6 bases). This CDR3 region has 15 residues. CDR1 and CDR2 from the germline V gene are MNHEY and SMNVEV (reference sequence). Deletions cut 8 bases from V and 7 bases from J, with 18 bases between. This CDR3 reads CASCPTSGVNSPLHF. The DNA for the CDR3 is TGTGCCAGCTGTCCCACCTCAGGGGTGAATTCACCCCTCCACTTT.

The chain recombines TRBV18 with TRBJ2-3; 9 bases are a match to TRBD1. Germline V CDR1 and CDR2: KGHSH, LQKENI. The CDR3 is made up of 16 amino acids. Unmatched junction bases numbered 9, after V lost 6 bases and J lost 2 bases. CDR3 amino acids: CASSPTGGGITDTQYF. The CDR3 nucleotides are TGTGCCAGCTCGCCAACAGGGGGCGGAATCACAGATACGCAGTATTTT.

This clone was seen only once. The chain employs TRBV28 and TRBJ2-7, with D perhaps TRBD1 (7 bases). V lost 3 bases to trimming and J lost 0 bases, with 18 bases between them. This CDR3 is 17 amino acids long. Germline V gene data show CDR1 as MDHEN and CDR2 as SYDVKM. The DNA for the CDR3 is TGTGCCAGCAGTTTTATGGGCGGAGGGGGCCACTCCTACGAGCAGTACTTC. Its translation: CASSFMGGGGHSYEQYF.

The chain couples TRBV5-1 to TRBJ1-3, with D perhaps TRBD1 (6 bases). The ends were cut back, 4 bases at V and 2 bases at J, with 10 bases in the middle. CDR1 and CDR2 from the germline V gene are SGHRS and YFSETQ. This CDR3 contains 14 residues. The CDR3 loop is CASSPGQTGNTIYF. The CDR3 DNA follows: TGCGCCAGCAGCCCTGGACAGACTGGAAACACCATATATTTT.

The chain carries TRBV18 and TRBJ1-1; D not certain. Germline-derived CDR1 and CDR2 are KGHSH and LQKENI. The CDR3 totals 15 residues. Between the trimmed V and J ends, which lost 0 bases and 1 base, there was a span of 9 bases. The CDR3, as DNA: TGTGCCAGCTCACCACCCCGAGGGCCGAACACTGAAGCTTTCTTT. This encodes CASSPPRGPNTEAFF.

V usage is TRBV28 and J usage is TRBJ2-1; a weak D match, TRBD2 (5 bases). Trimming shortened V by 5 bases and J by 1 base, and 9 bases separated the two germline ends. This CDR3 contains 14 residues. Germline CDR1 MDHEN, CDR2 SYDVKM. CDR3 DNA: TGTGCCAGCAGTAGCGGAGTTTCCTACAATGAGCAGTTCTTC. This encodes CASSSGVSYNEQFF.

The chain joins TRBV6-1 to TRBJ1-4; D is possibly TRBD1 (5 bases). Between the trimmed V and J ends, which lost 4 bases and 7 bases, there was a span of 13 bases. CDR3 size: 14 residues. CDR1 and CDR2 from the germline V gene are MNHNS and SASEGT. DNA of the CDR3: TGTGCCAGCAGTGGCCGGGACTTGACTGAAAAACTGTTTTTT. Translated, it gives CASSGRDLTEKLFF.

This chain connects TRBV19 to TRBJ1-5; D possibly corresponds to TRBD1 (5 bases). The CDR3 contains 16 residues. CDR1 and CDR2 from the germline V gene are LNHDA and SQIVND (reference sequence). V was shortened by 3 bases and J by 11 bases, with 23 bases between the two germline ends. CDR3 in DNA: TGTGCCAGTAGTATGGTAGGGGTCCCCGCACGAGGAGCCCAGCATTTT. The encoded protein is CASSMVGVPARGAQHF.

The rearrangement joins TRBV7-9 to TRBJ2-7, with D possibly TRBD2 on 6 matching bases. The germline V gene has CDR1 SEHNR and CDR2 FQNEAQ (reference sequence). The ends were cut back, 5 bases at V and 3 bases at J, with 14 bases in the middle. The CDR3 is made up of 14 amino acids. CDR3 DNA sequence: TGTGCCAGCAGCCTCCGGGACTCGGTCTACGAGCAGTACTTC. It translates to CASSLRDSVYEQYF. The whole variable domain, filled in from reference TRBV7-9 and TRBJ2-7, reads DTGVSQNPRHKITKRGQNVTFRCDPISEHNRLYWYRQTLGQGPEFLTYFQNEAQLEKSRLLSDRFSAERPKGSFSTLEIQRTEQGDSAMYLCASSLRDSVYEQYFGPGTRLTVT.

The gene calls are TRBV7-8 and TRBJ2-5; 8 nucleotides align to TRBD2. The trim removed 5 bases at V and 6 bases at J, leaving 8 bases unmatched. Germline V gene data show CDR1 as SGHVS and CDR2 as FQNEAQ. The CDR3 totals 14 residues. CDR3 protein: CASSLRTSIKTQYF. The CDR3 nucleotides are TGTGCCAGCAGCCTTAGGACTAGCATAAAGACCCAGTACTTC.

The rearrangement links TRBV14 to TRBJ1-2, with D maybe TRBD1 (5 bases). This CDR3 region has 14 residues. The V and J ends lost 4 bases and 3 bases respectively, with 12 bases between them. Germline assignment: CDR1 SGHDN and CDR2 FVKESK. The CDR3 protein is CASSPKRDYYGYTF. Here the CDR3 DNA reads TGTGCCAGCAGCCCAAAGAGGGACTACTATGGCTACACCTTC.

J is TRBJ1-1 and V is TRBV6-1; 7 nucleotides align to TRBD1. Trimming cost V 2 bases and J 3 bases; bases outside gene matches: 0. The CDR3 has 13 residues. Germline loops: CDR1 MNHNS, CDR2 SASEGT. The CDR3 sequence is CASSEQGDTEAFF. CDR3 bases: TGTGCCAGCAGTGAACAGGGGGACACTGAAGCTTTCTTT.

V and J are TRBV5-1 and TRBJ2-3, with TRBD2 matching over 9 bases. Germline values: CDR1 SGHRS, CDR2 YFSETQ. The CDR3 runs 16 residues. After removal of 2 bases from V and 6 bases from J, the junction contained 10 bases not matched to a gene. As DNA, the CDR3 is TGCGCCAGCAGCTTCCGGGGGACTAGCTTATCGGATACGCAGTATTTT. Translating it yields CASSFRGTSLSDTQYF.

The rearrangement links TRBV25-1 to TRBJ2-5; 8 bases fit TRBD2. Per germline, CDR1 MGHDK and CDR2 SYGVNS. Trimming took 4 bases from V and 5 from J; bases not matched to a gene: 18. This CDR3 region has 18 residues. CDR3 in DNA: TGTGCCAGCAGTGGCACGGGGGGGCGGGGGGTACATTGGGAGACCCAGTACTTC. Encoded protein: CASSGTGGRGVHWETQYF.

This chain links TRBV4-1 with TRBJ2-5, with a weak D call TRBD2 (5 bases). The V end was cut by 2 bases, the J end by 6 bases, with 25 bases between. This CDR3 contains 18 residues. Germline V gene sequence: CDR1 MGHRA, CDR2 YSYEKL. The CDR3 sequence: CASSQMPIGKGSVKTQYF. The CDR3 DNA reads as TGCGCCAGCAGCCAAATGCCCATCGGGAAGGGCTCCGTGAAGACCCAGTACTTC.

The CDR3 region is CASSLEYGYGEKLFF. Written as DNA, the CDR3 is TGCGCCAGCAGCTTGGAATACGGGTACGGCGAAAAACTGTTTTTT. The V and J genes are TRBV5-1 and TRBJ1-4; D is undetermined. Germline CDR1 SGHRS, CDR2 YFSETQ. V lost 0 bases and J lost 8, with 14 bases in between. The CDR3 has 15 residues. The entire variable domain, with the rest obtained from reference TRBV5-1 and TRBJ1-4, is as follows: KAGVTQTPRYLIKTRGQQVTLSCSPISGHRSVSWYQQTPGQGLQFLFEYFSETQRNKGNFPGRFSGRQFSNSRSEMNVSTLELGDSALYLCASSLEYGYGEKLFFGSGTQLSVL.

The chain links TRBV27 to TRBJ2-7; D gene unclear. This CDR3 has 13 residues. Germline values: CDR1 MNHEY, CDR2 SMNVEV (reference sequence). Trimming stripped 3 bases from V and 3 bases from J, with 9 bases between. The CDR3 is CASSFSFGYEQYF. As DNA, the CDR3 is TGTGCCAGCAGTTTCTCCTTCGGCTACGAGCAGTACTTC.

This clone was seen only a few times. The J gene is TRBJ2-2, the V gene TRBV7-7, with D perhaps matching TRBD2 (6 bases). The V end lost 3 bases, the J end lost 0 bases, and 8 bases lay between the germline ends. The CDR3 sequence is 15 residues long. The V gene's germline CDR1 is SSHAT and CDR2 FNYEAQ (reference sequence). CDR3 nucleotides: TGTGCCAGCAGCTTCCGGGGGACGAACACCGGGGAGCTGTTTTTT. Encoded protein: CASSFRGTNTGELFF.

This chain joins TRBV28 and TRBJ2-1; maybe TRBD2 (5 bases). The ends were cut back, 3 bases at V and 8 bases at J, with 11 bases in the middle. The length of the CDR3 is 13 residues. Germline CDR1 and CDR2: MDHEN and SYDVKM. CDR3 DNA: TGTGCCAGCAGTTTTCTCGGGAACGATGAGCAGTTCTTC. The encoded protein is CASSFLGNDEQFF.

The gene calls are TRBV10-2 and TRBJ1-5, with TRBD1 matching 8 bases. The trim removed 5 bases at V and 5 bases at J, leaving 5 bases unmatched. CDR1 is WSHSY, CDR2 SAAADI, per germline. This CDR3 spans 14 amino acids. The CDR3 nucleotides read TGCGCCAGCAGTATTGACAGGGGACATCAGCCCCAGCATTTT. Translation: CASSIDRGHQPQHF.

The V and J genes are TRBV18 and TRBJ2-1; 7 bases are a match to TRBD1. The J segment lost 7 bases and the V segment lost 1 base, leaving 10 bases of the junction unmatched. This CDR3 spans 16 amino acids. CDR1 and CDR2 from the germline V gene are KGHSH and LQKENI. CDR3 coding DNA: TGTGCCAGCTCACCACAAAGCCAGACAGGGTTGAATGAGCAGTTCTTC. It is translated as CASSPQSQTGLNEQFF. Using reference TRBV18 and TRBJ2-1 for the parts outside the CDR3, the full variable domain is NAGVMQNPRHLVRRRGQEARLRCSPMKGHSHVYWYRQLPEEGLKFMVYLQKENIIDESGMPKERFSAEFPKEGPSILRIQQVVRGDSAAYFCASSPQSQTGLNEQFFGPGTRLTVL.

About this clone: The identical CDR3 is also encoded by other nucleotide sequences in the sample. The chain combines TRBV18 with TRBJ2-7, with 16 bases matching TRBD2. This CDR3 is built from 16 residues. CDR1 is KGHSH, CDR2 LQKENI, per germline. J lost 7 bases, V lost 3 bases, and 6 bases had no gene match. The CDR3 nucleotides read TGTGCCAGCTCACCGGGACTAGCGGGAGGGGTCGGGGAGCAGTACTTC. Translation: CASSPGLAGGVGEQYF.